This T cell receptor beta chain was sequenced during a study of shared T cell receptors in the human thymus. Repertoires were generated with immunoSEQ multiplex PCR, while TCRdb's copy carries only in-frame clones and drops some. The table lists roughly 410,000 clones, just under 95% of them singletons, with roughly 0.02% in the top ten. CDR1 and CDR2 from the germline V gene are KGHSH and LQKENI. The CDR3 contains 16 residues. V lost 3 bases, J lost 8 bases, and 9 bases stayed unmatched. The sequencing input was thymocytes. The receptor's source is a human donor. This chain joins TRBV18 and TRBJ1-4; 10 bases match TRBD1. CDR3 coding DNA: TGTGCCAGCTCACCGACCTTAAGACAGGGGGCAGAAAAACTGTTTTTT. Translation gives CASSPTLRQGAEKLFF.